Described below is a single T cell receptor beta chain sequence and its context. Its target is not known. The entry originates in a study of cytomegalovirus exposure and HLA in healthy donors. Primers for the PCR totalled 60 Vbeta and 13 Jbeta. TCRdb keeps only in-frame clones here, not all; method: immunoSEQ multiplex PCR. This repertoire shows around 150,000 clones, approximately 83% found once; its top ten account for around 3.1%. With 0 bases clipped from V and 5 bases from J, the junction kept 7 bases outside the gene matches. Germline assignment: CDR1 MNHNY and CDR2 SVGAGI (reference sequence). The CDR3 covers 16 residues. Study findings and constraints: Presence/absence analyses assumed roughly uniform sequencing depth across donors, which may not hold. A previous analysis found most TCR beta V segments productive roughly 87% or roughly 30% of the time.

The source is a man aged 35 to 55 in good health and CMV-seronegative. Material: PBMCs. J is TRBJ2-7 and V is TRBV6-6, with TRBD2 identical over 10 bases. The CDR3 sequence: CASSYSGAGGAHEQYF. CDR3 bases: TGTGCCAGCAGTTACTCGGGAGCGGGAGGGGCCCACGAGCAGTACTTC.